This TCR beta chain was profiled in a study of cytomegalovirus exposure and HLA in healthy donors. Primers for the PCR totalled 60 Vbeta and 13 Jbeta. Clones were sequenced by immunoSEQ multiplex PCR, and TCRdb holds only the in-frame ones, with some missing. This repertoire comprises under 250,000 clones; its ten largest clones make up around 1.1%. Looked up from germline, CDR1 is LNHDA and CDR2 is SQIVND (reference sequence). V was shortened by 5 bases and J by 7 bases, with 12 bases between the two germline ends. CDR3 length: 13 amino acids. Sequenced sample: PBMCs. The J gene is TRBJ1-5, the V gene TRBV19, with a tentative D call TRBD1 (5 bases). The TCR was taken from a girl aged 2 to 10 in good health and CMV-seropositive. The CDR3 protein is CASSSQKGQPQHF. In nucleotides, the CDR3 is TGTGCCAGTAGTTCTCAGAAGGGGCAGCCCCAGCATTTT.